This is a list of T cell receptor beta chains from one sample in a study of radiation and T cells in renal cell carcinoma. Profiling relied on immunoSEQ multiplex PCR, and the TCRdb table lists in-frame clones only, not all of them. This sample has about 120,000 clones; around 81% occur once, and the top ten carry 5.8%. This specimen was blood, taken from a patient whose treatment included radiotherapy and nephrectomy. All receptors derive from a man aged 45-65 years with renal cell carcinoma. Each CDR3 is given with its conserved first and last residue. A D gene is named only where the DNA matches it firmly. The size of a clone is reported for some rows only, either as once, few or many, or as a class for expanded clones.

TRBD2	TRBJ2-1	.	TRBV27	CASSLGTSGKAEQFF	TGTGCCAGCAGTTTGGGGACTAGCGGGAAAGCTGAGCAGTTCTTC
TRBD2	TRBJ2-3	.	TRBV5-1	CASSLRFWTSGSVDPPDTQYF	TGCGCCAGCAGCTTGCGGTTCTGGACTAGCGGGAGTGTGGACCCTCCAGATACGCAGTATTTT
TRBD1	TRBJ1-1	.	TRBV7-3	CASSPTGAETEAFF	TGTGCCAGCAGCCCAACAGGGGCGGAGACTGAAGCTTTCTTT
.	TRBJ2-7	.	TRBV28	CASSLGSSRGEQYF	TGTGCCAGCAGTTTGGGATCGTCCAGGGGCGAGCAGTACTTC
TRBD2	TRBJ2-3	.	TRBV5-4	CASSFIGLAGGRSTDTQYF	TGTGCCAGCAGCTTTATTGGACTAGCGGGGGGGCGGAGCACAGATACGCAGTATTTT
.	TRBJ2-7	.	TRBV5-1	CASSGGGFYEQYF	TGCGCCAGCTCCGGAGGTGGGTTCTACGAGCAGTACTTC
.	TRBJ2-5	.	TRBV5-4	CASSTKEAYQETQYF	TGTGCCAGCAGCACCAAGGAAGCGTACCAAGAGACCCAGTACTTC
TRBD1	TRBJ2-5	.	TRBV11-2	CASSLVRGRETQYF	TGTGCCAGCAGCTTAGTGAGGGGGCGAGAGACCCAGTACTTC
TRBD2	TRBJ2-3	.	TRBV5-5	CASVSGSGAPGTDTQYF	TGTGCCAGCGTCTCGGGGAGCGGGGCGCCTGGCACAGATACGCAGTATTTT
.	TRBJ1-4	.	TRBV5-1	CASSPRGRGLDEKLFF	TGCGCCAGCAGCCCGCGTGGACGAGGTCTTGATGAAAAACTGTTTTTT
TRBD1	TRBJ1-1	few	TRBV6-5	CASSYGQGGNTEAFF	TGTGCCAGCAGTTACGGACAGGGAGGGAACACTGAAGCTTTCTTT
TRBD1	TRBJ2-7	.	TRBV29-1	CSVAGTGVDEQYF	TGCAGCGTTGCCGGGACAGGGGTCGACGAGCAGTACTTC
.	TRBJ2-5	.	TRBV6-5	CASRNAETQYF	TGTGCCAGCAGGAATGCAGAGACCCAGTACTTC
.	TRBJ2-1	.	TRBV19	CASSGSGNEQFF	TGTGCCAGTTCGGGGTCGGGGAATGAGCAGTTCTTC
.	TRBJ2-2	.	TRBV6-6	CASSYGLAGVTGELFF	TGTGCCAGCAGTTATGGGTTGGCAGGGGTCACCGGGGAGCTGTTTTTT
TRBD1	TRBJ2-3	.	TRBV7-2	CASSLRDRDLDTQYF	TGTGCCAGCAGCTTGCGGGACAGGGATTTAGATACGCAGTATTTT
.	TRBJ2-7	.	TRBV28	CASCPDSQCYEQYF	TGTGCCAGCTGTCCGGACAGTCAATGCTACGAGCAGTACTTC
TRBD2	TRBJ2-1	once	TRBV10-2	CASMASGRSEQFF	TGCGCCAGCATGGCTAGCGGGAGAAGTGAGCAGTTCTTC
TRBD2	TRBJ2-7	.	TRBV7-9	CASSLASGGGYEQYF	TGTGCCAGCAGCTTAGCTTCGGGCGGGGGCTACGAGCAGTACTTC
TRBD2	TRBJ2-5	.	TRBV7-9	CASSLQLAGGETQYF	TGTGCCAGCAGCTTACAACTAGCGGGGGGGGAGACCCAGTACTTC
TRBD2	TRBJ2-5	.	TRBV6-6	CASRTTSGGEETQYF	TGTGCCAGCAGAACGACTAGCGGGGGGGAAGAGACCCAGTACTTC
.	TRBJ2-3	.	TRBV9	CASSAQPPSTDTQYF	TGTGCCAGCAGCGCACAGCCCCCTAGCACAGATACGCAGTATTTT
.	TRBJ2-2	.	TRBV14	CASSQVRGANTGELFF	TGTGCCAGCAGCCAAGTAAGGGGTGCTAACACCGGGGAGCTGTTTTTT